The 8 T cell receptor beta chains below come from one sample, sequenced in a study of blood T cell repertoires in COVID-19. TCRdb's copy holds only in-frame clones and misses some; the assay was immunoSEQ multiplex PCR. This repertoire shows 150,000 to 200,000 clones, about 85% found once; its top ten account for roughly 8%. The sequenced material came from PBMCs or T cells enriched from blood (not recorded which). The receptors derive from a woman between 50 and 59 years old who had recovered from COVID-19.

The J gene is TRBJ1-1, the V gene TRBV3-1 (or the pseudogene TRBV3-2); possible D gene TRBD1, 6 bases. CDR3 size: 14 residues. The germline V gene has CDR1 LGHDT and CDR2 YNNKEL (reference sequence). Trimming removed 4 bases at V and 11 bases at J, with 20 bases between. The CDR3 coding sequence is TGTGCCAGCAGCCTAAGAACTGGGACAAATGTGGCTTTCTTT. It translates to CASSLRTGTNVAFF.

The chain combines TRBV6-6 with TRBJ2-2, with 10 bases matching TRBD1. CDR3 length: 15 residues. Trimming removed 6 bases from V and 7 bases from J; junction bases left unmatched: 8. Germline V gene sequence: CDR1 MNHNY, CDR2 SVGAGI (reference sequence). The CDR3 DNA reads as TGTGCCAGCAGAGACGACAGGGGGCGGGTCGGGGAGCTGTTTTTT. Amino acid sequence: CASRDDRGRVGELFF.

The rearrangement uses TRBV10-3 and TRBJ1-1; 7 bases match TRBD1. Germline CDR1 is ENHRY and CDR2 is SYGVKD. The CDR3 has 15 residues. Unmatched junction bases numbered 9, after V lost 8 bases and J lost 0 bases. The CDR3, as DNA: TGTGCCATCGGAAACCCGGGACAGCTGAACACTGAAGCTTTCTTT. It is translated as CAIGNPGQLNTEAFF.

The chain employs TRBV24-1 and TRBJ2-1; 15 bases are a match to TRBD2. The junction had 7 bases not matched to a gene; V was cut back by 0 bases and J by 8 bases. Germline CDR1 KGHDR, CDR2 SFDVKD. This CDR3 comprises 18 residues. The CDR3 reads CATSDLQGTSGRSDEQFF. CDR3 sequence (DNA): TGTGCCACCAGTGATTTGCAGGGGACTAGCGGGAGGTCGGATGAGCAGTTCTTC.

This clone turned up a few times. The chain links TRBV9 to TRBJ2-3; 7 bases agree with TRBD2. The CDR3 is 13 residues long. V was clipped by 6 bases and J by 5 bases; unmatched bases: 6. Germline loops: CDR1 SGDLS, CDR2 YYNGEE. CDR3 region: CASNREELDTQYF. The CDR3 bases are TGTGCCAGCAACCGGGAGGAACTAGATACGCAGTATTTT.

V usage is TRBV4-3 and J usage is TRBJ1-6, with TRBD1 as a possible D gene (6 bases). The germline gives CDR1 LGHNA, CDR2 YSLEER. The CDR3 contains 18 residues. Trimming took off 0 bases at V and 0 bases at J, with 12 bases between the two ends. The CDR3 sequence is CASSQEPTGSSYNSPLHF. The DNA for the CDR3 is TGCGCCAGCAGCCAAGAACCCACAGGGAGCTCCTATAATTCACCCCTCCACTTT.

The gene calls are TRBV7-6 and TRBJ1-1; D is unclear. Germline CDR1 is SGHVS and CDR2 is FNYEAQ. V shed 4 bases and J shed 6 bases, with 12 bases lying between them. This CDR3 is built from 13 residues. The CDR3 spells CASSSGIRPEAFF. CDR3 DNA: TGTGCCAGCAGCTCGGGGATACGGCCTGAAGCTTTCTTT.

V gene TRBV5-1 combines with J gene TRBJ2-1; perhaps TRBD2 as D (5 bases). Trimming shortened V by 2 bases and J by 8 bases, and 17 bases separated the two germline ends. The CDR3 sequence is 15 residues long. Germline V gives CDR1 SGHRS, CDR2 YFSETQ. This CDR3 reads CASSFTSGWIDEQFF. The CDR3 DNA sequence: TGCGCCAGCAGCTTCACCAGCGGATGGATCGATGAGCAGTTCTTC.